A single sample is the source of the 27 T cell receptor beta chains below, sequenced in a study of tumour-infiltrating T cells in Burkitt lymphoma. Profiling relied on immunoSEQ multiplex PCR, and the TCRdb table lists in-frame clones only, not all of them. This table holds around 45,000 clones, approximately 31% found once. Sequencing was done on a sample of tumor tissue. The origin of the receptors is a human donor with Burkitt lymphoma.

The V and J genes are TRBV5-1 and TRBJ2-2; D perhaps matches TRBD1 (8 bases). The ends were cut back, 3 bases at V and 6 bases at J, with 21 bases in the middle. CDR1 is SGHRS, CDR2 YFSETQ, per germline. The CDR3 runs to 17 residues. The CDR3 DNA follows: TGCGCCAGCAGCTCCTCGAGGACAGGGAGGGGGGCCGGGGAGCTGTTTTTT. Translated, it gives CASSSSRTGRGAGELFF.

This clone was counted once. This chain uses TRBV4-2 with TRBJ2-3, with 10 bases that match TRBD2. The length of the CDR3 is 15 residues. Germline V gives CDR1 LGHNA, CDR2 YNFKEQ. J was trimmed by 5 bases and V by 0 bases; bases with no gene match: 2. CDR3 sequence (DNA): TGTGCCAGCAGCCAAGAAGCGGGGGGGCAAGATACGCAGTATTTT. Its protein product is CASSQEAGGQDTQYF.

This chain joins TRBV27 and TRBJ1-1, with no clear D. The V end lost 3 bases, the J end lost 1 base, and 9 bases lay between the germline ends. Germline V gene sequence: CDR1 MNHEY, CDR2 SMNVEV (reference sequence). The CDR3 has 14 amino acids. The CDR3 spells CASSFHRSNTEAFF. The CDR3 nucleotides are TGTGCCAGCAGTTTCCACAGATCGAACACTGAAGCTTTCTTT.

The table lists this clone with a few counts. Germline and junction disagree at one end, which may indicate a read error. The chain couples TRBV4-2 to TRBJ2-5; 9 positions agree with TRBD2. This CDR3 is built from 14 residues. CDR1 is LGHNA and CDR2 is YNFKEQ in the germline V gene. In DNA, the CDR3 is TGTGCCAGCAGTCAAGGACTAGCGCAAGAGACCCAGTACTTC. It codes for CASSQGLAQETQYF.

The J gene is TRBJ2-2, the V gene TRBV19; TRBD2 aligns across 9 bases. The V gene end was trimmed by 3 bases and the J gene end by 2 bases; junction bases not matched to a gene: 7. This CDR3 comprises 17 residues. CDR1 and CDR2 from the germline V gene are LNHDA and SQIVND (reference sequence). As DNA, the CDR3 is TGTGCCAGTAGTATCAGTCGCGGGGGGGGAAACACCGGGGAGCTGTTTTTT. Its translation: CASSISRGGGNTGELFF.

This clone was seen a handful of times. The chain uses TRBV29-1 and TRBJ2-7; no definite D call. Trimming took off 4 bases at V and 0 bases at J, with 16 bases between the two ends. Germline CDR1 and CDR2: SQVTM and ANQGSEA. The CDR3 totals 15 residues. The CDR3 nucleotides are TGCAGCGTTGTTGGCACCTTAAAGAGCTCCTACGAGCAGTACTTC. Translated, it gives CSVVGTLKSSYEQYF.

This sequence joins TRBV5-5 and TRBJ2-5; D remains unclear. This CDR3 comprises 14 residues. Trimming removed 0 bases from V and 1 base from J, with 7 bases in between. Germline V gene data show CDR1 as SGHKS and CDR2 as YYEKEE (reference sequence). The CDR3 is CASSLVGLQETQYF. In DNA, the CDR3 is TGTGCCAGCAGCTTGGTCGGCCTCCAAGAGACCCAGTACTTC.

This clone was detected once. The chain employs TRBV4-1 and TRBJ1-2; D is ambiguous. Germline values: CDR1 MGHRA, CDR2 YSYEKL. V dropped 2 bases and J dropped 6 bases, with 10 bases sitting between them. This CDR3 is 13 amino acids long. DNA for the CDR3: TGCGCCAGCAGCCAAACTAACACCCATGGCTACACCTTC. This gives the protein CASSQTNTHGYTF.

The chain links TRBV7-2 to TRBJ1-6, with D possibly being TRBD1 (5 bases). V was trimmed by 7 bases and J by 0 bases, leaving 10 bases between them. Germline V lookup: CDR1 SGHTA, CDR2 FQGNSA. The CDR3 contains 15 residues. CDR3 nucleotide sequence: TGTGCCAGCAATACCCAGGGCTCCTATAATTCACCCCTCCACTTT. Protein: CASNTQGSYNSPLHF.

The chain recombines TRBV5-6 with TRBJ2-3; tentatively, D is TRBD2 (6 bases). This CDR3 has 13 residues. Germline CDR1 reads SGHDT; CDR2 reads YYEEEE. The ends were cut back, 2 bases at V and 6 bases at J, with 10 bases in the middle. CDR3 bases: TGTGCCAGCAGCTTCGGGACTGAGGATACGCAGTATTTT. Amino acid sequence: CASSFGTEDTQYF.

DNA for the CDR3: TGCAGCGTCCAAACTGGGGCCAACGTCCTGACTTTC. This codes for CSVQTGANVLTF. This sequence joins TRBV29-1 and TRBJ2-6; D gene ambiguous. Germline V gene data show CDR1 as SQVTM and CDR2 as ANQGSEA. V lost 6 bases, J lost 2 bases, and 5 bases lay in between. The CDR3 has 12 residues. Variable domain in full (rest from reference TRBV29-1 and TRBJ2-6): SAVISQKPSRDICQRGTSLTIQCQVDSQVTMMFWYRQQPGQSLTLIATANQGSEATYESGFVIDKFPISRPNLTFSTLTVSNMSPEDSSIYLCSVQTGANVLTFGAGSRLTVL.

This clone was seen a handful of times. V gene TRBV6-1 combines with J gene TRBJ2-3, with TRBD2 identical over 11 bases. The germline V gene has CDR1 MNHNS and CDR2 SASEGT. This CDR3 is built from 17 residues. The V and J ends lost 3 bases and 2 bases, in that order; junction bases with no gene match: 7. CDR3: CASSDPTSGGYTDTQYF. CDR3 sequence (DNA): TGTGCCAGCAGTGACCCCACTAGCGGGGGATACACAGATACGCAGTATTTT.

This clone came up a few times. The V call is TRBV5-6, the J call TRBJ1-4; TRBD1 agrees at 7 bases. Trimming took 4 bases from V and 1 from J; bases not matched to a gene: 4. This CDR3 region has 15 residues. Germline V gene data show CDR1 as SGHDT and CDR2 as YYEEEE. Written as DNA, the CDR3 is TGTGCCAGCAGCCGGGGACAGAAAACTAATGAAAAACTGTTTTTT. This gives the protein CASSRGQKTNEKLFF.

The chain carries TRBV5-1 and TRBJ1-2, with 8 bases identical to TRBD1. CDR1 SGHRS and CDR2 YFSETQ come from the germline V gene. The CDR3 extends over 16 amino acids. After removal of 0 bases from V and 2 bases from J, the junction contained 6 bases not matched to a gene. For the CDR3, the DNA is TGCGCCAGCAGCTTGGCTCGACAGGGGTGGAACTATGGCTACACCTTC. Translation: CASSLARQGWNYGYTF.

This clone was observed a handful of times. The gene calls are TRBV6-1 and TRBJ2-2; unclear D gene. Germline values: CDR1 MNHNS, CDR2 SASEGT. Trimming took 10 bases from V and 6 from J, leaving 9 bases between them. There are 11 residues in the CDR3. The CDR3 reads CATKPPGELFF. The CDR3, as DNA: TGTGCCACCAAACCGCCCGGGGAGCTGTTTTTT.

This clone was seen more than once but under ten times. V is TRBV5-1 and J is TRBJ2-5; 10 positions agree with TRBD2. Trimming took 4 bases from V and 5 from J; bases not matched to a gene: 5. The CDR3 contains 14 residues. Germline CDR1 SGHRS, CDR2 YFSETQ. Written as DNA, the CDR3 is TGCGCCAGCAGCCCCAGCGGGGGGGAGGAGACCCAGTACTTC. Protein sequence: CASSPSGGEETQYF.

V and J are TRBV5-4 and TRBJ2-3; 7 nucleotides match TRBD2. V gave up 5 bases and J gave up 6 bases; unmatched junction bases: 6. Germline CDR1 is SGHNT and CDR2 is YYREEE (reference sequence). The CDR3 has 13 amino acids. CDR3: CASSQRGGDTQYF. The CDR3 nucleotides are TGTGCCAGCAGTCAGCGGGGAGGGGATACGCAGTATTTT.

This clone was counted between two and nine times. This rearrangement joins TRBV2 to TRBJ1-5; D gene unclear. Germline CDR1 is SNHLY and CDR2 is FYNNEI. The CDR3 covers 12 residues. The V and J ends lost 7 bases and 4 bases respectively, with 8 bases between them. The CDR3 here is CASKSPNQPQHF. In DNA, the CDR3 is TGTGCCAGCAAAAGCCCAAATCAGCCCCAGCATTTT.

This clone has just a few counts. The rearrangement joins TRBV5-1 to TRBJ2-2; 7 nucleotides match TRBD1. This CDR3 has 15 amino acids. Germline V CDR1 and CDR2: SGHRS, YFSETQ. V was clipped by 0 bases and J by 4 bases; unmatched bases: 3. The CDR3 sequence is CASSLGTGPTGELFF. CDR3 DNA sequence: TGCGCCAGCAGCTTGGGGACAGGCCCCACCGGGGAGCTGTTTTTT.

The V call is TRBV27, the J call TRBJ1-1, with 10 nucleotides matching TRBD1. Trimming took 5 bases from V and 1 from J; bases not matched to a gene: 4. Germline CDR1 MNHEY, CDR2 SMNVEV (reference sequence). The CDR3 loop spans 15 amino acids. In DNA, the CDR3 is TGTGCCAGCAGTAAGGGACAGGGGAAGAACACTGAAGCTTTCTTT. Translation: CASSKGQGKNTEAFF.

V gene TRBV19 combines with J gene TRBJ1-4, with D unclear. Looked up from germline, CDR1 is LNHDA and CDR2 is SQIVND (reference sequence). This CDR3 contains 12 residues. V was trimmed by 0 bases and J by 14 bases, leaving 10 bases between them. CDR3 loop: CASSIDLRSLFF. CDR3 DNA: TGTGCCAGTAGTATAGATCTAAGATCTCTGTTTTTT.

The rearrangement joins TRBV29-1 to TRBJ2-3; D is perhaps TRBD1 or TRBD2 (6 bases each). This CDR3 region has 17 residues. Per the germline V gene, CDR1 is SQVTM and CDR2 is ANQGSEA. CDR3 loop: CSSRALTRGPSTDTQYF. Written as DNA, the CDR3 is TGCAGTTCTCGGGCCCTTACTCGGGGGCCCTCCACAGATACGCAGTATTTT.

The CDR3 region has the DNA TGTGCCAGCAGCTTGCATGGCCCTGAAGCTTTCTTT. Translating gives CASSLHGPEAFF. V usage is TRBV5-4 and J usage is TRBJ1-1; D ambiguous. The CDR3 contains 12 residues. Germline CDR1 reads SGHNT; CDR2 reads YYREEE (reference sequence). V lost 1 base to trimming and J lost 6 bases, with 7 bases between them.

V and J are TRBV6-1 and TRBJ2-5, with D tentatively TRBD2 (6 bases). The CDR3 length is 14 residues. The germline V gene has CDR1 MNHNS and CDR2 SASEGT. V was pared by 1 base and J by 5 bases, with 11 bases between. CDR3 bases: TGTGCCAGCAGTGAAGGGATGGCGGGGGAGACCCAGTACTTC. It encodes CASSEGMAGETQYF.

The chain has TRBV28 and TRBJ1-6; 10 bases align to TRBD1. The length of the CDR3 is 14 residues. After removal of 5 bases from V and 14 bases from J, the junction contained 9 bases not matched to a gene. CDR1 is MDHEN, CDR2 SYDVKM, per germline. The CDR3 reads CASSPPGQGLSLHF. CDR3 DNA sequence: TGTGCCAGCAGTCCACCGGGACAGGGGCTTTCCCTCCACTTT.

This clone showed up just a few times. The chain has TRBV10-1 and TRBJ2-1, with D perhaps matching TRBD1 or TRBD2 (5 bases each). V was trimmed by 6 bases and J by 2 bases, leaving 17 bases between them. CDR3 length equals 16 residues. Germline loops: CDR1 WNHNN, CDR2 SYGVQD (reference sequence). In DNA, the CDR3 is TGCGCCAGCAGGGGGGTCCTCTGGAAACCCTACAATGAGCAGTTCTTC. This gives the protein CASRGVLWKPYNEQFF.

This rearrangement joins TRBV19 to TRBJ1-5; D perhaps matches TRBD1 (5 bases). Per germline, CDR1 LNHDA and CDR2 SQIVND (reference sequence). V gave up 7 bases and J gave up 3 bases, with 19 bases separating them. The CDR3 loop spans 16 amino acids. In DNA, the CDR3 is TGTGCCAGTATTTTCAAGGGGACGCCTGCCAATCAGCCCCAGCATTTT. Protein sequence: CASIFKGTPANQPQHF.